This T cell receptor (beta chain) was recovered during a study of a mutant IDH1 vaccine in newly diagnosed glioma. Study background: Most patients had radiochemotherapy with temozolomide before enrollment; others had one alone.

The CDR3 has 15 residues. Germline V gene data show CDR1 as SGHRS and CDR2 as YFSETQ. Trimming cost V 0 bases and J 8 bases; bases outside gene matches: 4. Clones were sequenced by immunoSEQ multiplex PCR, and TCRdb holds only the in-frame ones, with some missing. The sample lists over 80,000 clones, around 90% occurring once. Time point meaning: baseline, week 1 (first vaccination visit). Treatment reported: pre-vaccination baseline after standard-of-care therapy. New WHO grade 3 or 4 IDH1-mutant, ATRX-lost astrocytomas were present in all donors. The receptor's source is a woman aged 45-59 years with glioma. The material was PBMCs, obtained from a glioma patient treated with radiotherapy, temozolomide or both. The chain joins TRBV5-1 to TRBJ2-1; 11 nucleotides align to TRBD2. CDR3 DNA: TGCGCCAGCAGCTTGGCGGGACTAGCGGCGGATGAGCAGTTCTTC. As protein: CASSLAGLAADEQFF.